The following is a T cell receptor (beta chain) sequence with its context. Its antigen is undetermined. CDR3 length equals 14 residues. Germline CDR1 LNHDA, CDR2 SQIVND (reference sequence). Trimming removed 3 bases from V and 4 bases from J, with 12 bases in between. Profiled with immunoSEQ multiplex PCR; TCRdb holds only in-frame clones, not every one. The table records about 97,000 clones, about 88% of them present only once. The data were obtained in a study of T cell responses to AZD1222 COVID-19 vaccine. As for the study in general: Pooled samples include second doses given at about 4 or 12 weeks.

Findings of the study overall: Targeting of unmutated variant regions was reportedly seen in nearly half of spike-specific TCRs. Repertoires were obtained solely post-peak T cell response. White British people made up most donors, females outnumbered males, and clonal diversity was possibly underestimated.

This TCR was recovered from an adult in good health. The chain recombines TRBV19 with TRBJ1-2; weak D call: TRBD1 (5 bases). Source: peripheral blood, taken on day 0 of AZD1222 vaccination. DNA of the CDR3: TGTGCCAGTAGTATTCGGGGGGTTAGCTATGGCTACACCTTC. Translation: CASSIRGVSYGYTF.